The present TCR beta chain was sequenced within a study of cytomegalovirus exposure and HLA in healthy donors listed by TCRdb under 2017. With regard to the full study: In an earlier analysis of approximately 500 of the donors, under 300 Gb of sequence data and some 100 million unique TCR beta sequences from approximately 180 million T cells were reported. Approximately 300 gigabases of sequencing data and around 90 million unique TCR sequences made up an early release that covered under 750 HLA-typed donors. The T cell repertoires of 700 or so subjects were profiled by immunosequencing and related to cytomegalovirus serostatus. About five DR-DQ haplotypes were handled as single units for association and clustering because linkage in the cohort was strong. The study was designed to test whether signatures of past pathogen exposure could be identified by cataloging public T cell receptors. Class I and class II HLA loci were covered by the typing at four-digit resolution. In addition to the first cohort of 650 to 800 subjects, a separate validation cohort of 120 different subjects was used. A later analysis re-analyzed previously published TCR beta repertoires from about 730 donors and added high-resolution HLA genotyping to study TCR occurrence patterns. Of the approximately 400 genotyped donors, less than 90% were placed in the genetic ancestry cluster associated with self-reported Caucasian donors. The number of typed donors differed by locus: about 620-640 for A, B, C, DRB1 and DQB1; 500 to 550 for DQA1; some 610 for DPA1; and about 470 for DPB1. All discovery cohort repertoires had been generated on a single sequencing platform. An earlier analysis of around 580 of the donors used high-throughput TCR beta sequencing to judge whether each TCR beta V gene segment behaved as functional or pseudogenic. Genome-wide SNP genotypes for about 60% of the roughly 670 donors were used in a later genetic analysis, which treated that subset as a discovery cohort. The later analysis used no new phenotypic data to find candidate immune exposures, relying instead on TCR beta sequences and their occurrence across donors. Donor age, sex, ethnicity and CMV serostatus were compiled together with the repertoire data. The study combined high-throughput TCR immunosequencing, statistical association of individual TCRs with disease status, and machine learning to predict cytomegalovirus infection status. Among roughly 400 genotyped donors of the cohort, an average of approximately 200,000 unique TCR beta nucleotide sequences was sequenced per donor, of which about 19% were non-productive. General study outcomes and caveats: In both the original and validation cohorts, the classifier was reported to diagnose cytomegalovirus status with high specificity and sensitivity. For the cohort, immune exposure information was limited to CMV serostatus. Strong co-occurrence of HLA alleles, especially DR and DQ, made assigning TCR associations to individual alleles difficult. In a later genetic analysis, fewer N-insertions in productive TCRs were reported among donors in an Asian-associated ancestry cluster than the roughly 710-donor mean. A total of about 180 TCR beta chains were listed by the study as associated with cytomegalovirus. In a later analysis, TCR association rates were found to vary across HLA loci, with the most associated TCRs seen for DRB1 alleles and the fewest for HLA-C alleles. It was suggested by the authors that the approach could potentially be generalized to other disease states and immunological phenotypes. A further reported finding was that TCR beta sequences accurately predicted the HLA-A and HLA-B alleles for most subjects in the first cohort. Several of the top co-occurrence clusters appeared to be linked to parvovirus B19, influenza, CMV and Epstein-Barr virus, according to a later analysis. In a later analysis, most CMV-associated TCR beta chains were found to appear HLA-restricted, with HLA associations seemingly driven largely by CMV exposure. In a later analysis, HLA-associated TCR beta chains were found to be more clonally expanded and to have lower generation probabilities than equally common non-associated chains. In a later analysis, some 17,000 TCR beta sequences were associated with specific HLA alleles at a false discovery rate of 0.05. In this cohort, only TCR beta chains were sequenced, and detectable features were limited by the absence of alpha or paired-chain data. The presence/absence analyses assumed that sequencing depth was roughly uniform across donors, and that assumption may not be true. Over 15 rarely observed V segments, including chromosome 9 orphons, were excluded from the earlier analysis of about 500 of the donors because counts were too low. Because HLA typing was missing for some donors at each locus, association tests included only the typed subset. A cluster of highly shared sequence variants was judged likely to represent a technical artifact of the sequencing pipeline. Broadly in line with IMGT annotations, most TCR beta V segments showed up in productive rearrangements about 87% or about 30% of the time in an earlier analysis of a few hundred of the donors. V-gene and J-gene trimming of TCR beta chains was associated with a missense DCLRE1C variant in a later genetic analysis, and the association was replicated in an independent cohort. Linkage disequilibrium might explain the correlated functional status among segregating V segments, but an unknown experimental factor could not be excluded. Most TCR sequences were observed very rarely across donors, whereas some public TCRs were present in many individuals. In vitro tests confirmed that a few of the cytomegalovirus-associated TCR beta chains recognize cytomegalovirus antigens.

Libraries were made using the immunoSEQ multiplex PCR assay. The multiplex PCR relied on a mix of 60 forward primers for TCR Vbeta segments and 13 reverse primers for TCR Jbeta segments. The CDR3 region of rearranged TCR beta genes was amplified from genomic DNA with a multiplex PCR assay. Amplified TCR beta libraries were sequenced as 87-base-pair reads on the Illumina HiSeq System. The paper's processing steps were these. In a later analysis, tens of millions of unique TCR beta chains were counted across the 690 or so repertoires, and around 11 million of these chains were shared by at least two donors. To remove PCR and sequencing errors, raw reads were error-corrected and collapsed into unique sequences using a nearest-neighbor algorithm that merged closely related sequences. Alignment of CDR3 sequences to IMGT reference sequences was used to assign V, D and J gene segments. Each retained sequence needed at least a six-nucleotide match to both a V gene segment and a J gene segment. Rearrangements were classified as productive when the CDR3 lacked stop codons and remained in frame with V and J, and all other rearrangements were classified as non-productive. Following IMGT convention, CDR3 was defined as the stretch from the second conserved V-encoded cysteine up to the conserved J-encoded phenylalanine. In an earlier analysis of 500 to 650 of the donors, sequences lacking an unambiguous match to a single V gene segment were excluded. An earlier analysis of several hundred of the donors classified V segments as functional when productive rearrangements were above 56.7% and as segregating when the standard deviation between donors was above 5%. A statistical classification framework was built for diagnosing cytomegalovirus status from the catalog of TCR beta chain sequences. In a later analysis, V and J genes were assigned by comparing TCR nucleotide sequences against IMGT/GENE-DB human TR gene sequences. A later analysis assigned CDR3 sequences and most-parsimonious VDJ recombination scenarios with the TCRdist pipeline. In a later analysis, each TCR beta chain was defined by its CDR3 amino acid sequence together with its V-gene family, and reads without a unique V-gene family were excluded. In a later analysis, approximately 590 highly shared, low-generation-probability nucleotide sequences were removed to address suspected cross-contamination and a sequencing artifact. In a later analysis, a clonal expansion index for each public chain was calculated from normalized within-repertoire ranks of inferred template counts. Generation probabilities in a later analysis came from a VDJ recombination model fitted to out-of-frame rearrangements, and those results were checked against IGoR. A later analysis scored TCR-TCR, TCR-HLA and TCR-CMV co-occurrence with hypergeometric tests, applying a repertoire-size bias correction to TCR pairs. To estimate false discovery rates, a later analysis permuted the HLA or CMV assignments 20 times. In a later analysis, co-occurring TCRs were grouped using DBSCAN, with TCRdist sequence similarity added in when clustering inside HLA-allele-positive subsets. For co-occurrence clustering, repertoires with fewer than 30,000 or more than 120,000 public chains were excluded, along with five repertoires with anomalous nucleotide sharing. This immuneACCESS table, as held by TCRdb, lists in-frame sequences with V and J called but not all clones. Of the missing ones, under half trace to an unresolved V gene in checked studies; the others have no known cause. V, J and clone size were drawn from that table, and D and trimming were deduced from the DNA. For this sample there are 95,000 to 100,000 clones; roughly four fifths appear just once. Under 11% of the sample belongs to the ten largest clones.

A remark on this clone: Its antigen is not yet known. No base qualities exist here, and no much larger clone lies one base off it.

The cohort comprised some 680 healthy bone marrow donors. Cohort members were all nominally healthy when sampled, although unrecorded immune exposures were likely present. The donor was CMV seronegative and was included in the group of approximately 350 seronegative cohort members. Every donor gave a peripheral blood sample, and the peripheral blood mononuclear cells from that sample were used for TCR beta sequencing. Genomic DNA was extracted from the blood cell samples with the Qiagen DNeasy Blood Extraction Kit. The sequenced sample consisted of PBMCs. This TCR was sampled from a man aged 45-65 years in good health and CMV-seronegative.

The CDR3 is CASSLGGGSLYYGYTF. The bases are TGTGCCAGCAGCTTAGGCGGGGGGTCCCTCTACTATGGCTACACCTTC. The chain was built from TRBV5-4 and TRBJ1-2; 5 matching bases give a weak D call of TRBD1. Via the germline V gene (reference sequence), CDR1 is SGHNT and CDR2 YYREEE. From its cysteine to its phenylalanine, the CDR3 spans 16 amino acids. Only the CDR3 DNA stays, 48 bases, in frame from base 1. Deletion took 2 bases off V and 3 bases off J, with a span of 17 bases between the germline ends.